This T cell receptor beta chain was identified during a study of shared clonotypes between healthy human individuals. Findings and caveats of the study: Among donors, clonotype sharing was expected to be affected by sequencing depth. What limited the represented genetic and exposure-history diversity was the small number of donors.

Turning to this clone: What it binds is not known.

Unsorted PBMC replicate PCRs drew on around 300 ng DNA, representing tens of thousands of T cell genomes. Using immunoSEQ multiplex PCR, the repertoire was profiled, and TCRdb retains in-frame clones only, with some absent. This table has roughly 510,000 clones, about 80% appearing once. The sequencing input was PBMCs. The sequence was collected from a middle-aged woman in good health. Some clones in this sample may be carry-over from other donors' samples.

CDR3 DNA sequence: TGTGCCAGCAGCTTCTCTGGACAGCCGAATGAAAAACTGTTTTTT. It yields the protein CASSFSGQPNEKLFF. The J gene is TRBJ1-4, the V gene TRBV7-2; D perhaps matches TRBD1 (6 bases). Between the trimmed V and J ends, which lost 3 bases and 5 bases, there was a span of 13 bases. Germline-derived CDR1 and CDR2 are SGHTA and FQGNSA. The length of the CDR3 is 15 residues.